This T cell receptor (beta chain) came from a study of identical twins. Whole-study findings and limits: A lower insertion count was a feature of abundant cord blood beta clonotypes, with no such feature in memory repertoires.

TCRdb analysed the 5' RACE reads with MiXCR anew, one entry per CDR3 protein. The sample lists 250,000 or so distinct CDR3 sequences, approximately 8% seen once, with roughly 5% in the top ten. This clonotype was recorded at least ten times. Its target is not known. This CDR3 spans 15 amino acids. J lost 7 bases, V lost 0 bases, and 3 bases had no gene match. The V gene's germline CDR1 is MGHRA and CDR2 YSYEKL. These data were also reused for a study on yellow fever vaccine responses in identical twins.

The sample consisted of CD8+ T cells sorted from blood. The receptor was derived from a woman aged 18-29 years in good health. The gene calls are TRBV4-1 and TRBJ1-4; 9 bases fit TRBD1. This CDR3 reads CASSQEGQGGEKLFF. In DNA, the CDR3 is TGCGCCAGCAGCCAAGAGGGACAGGGTGGTGAAAAACTGTTTTTT.